This T cell receptor (beta chain) is from a study of identical twins. Points from the study as a whole: Surplus twin overlap in beta out-of-frame sequences was less pronounced. Clonotypes of the beta chain that were abundant in cord blood carried fewer insertions (memory repertoires showed none).

Comment on this clonotype: Its antigen is currently unknown.

Template switching added a universal primer binding site, and final cDNA carried unique molecular identifiers. A single record per CDR3 protein comes from TCRdb applying MiXCR to the 5' RACE reads. This table holds nearly 900,000 distinct CDR3 sequences, 10% to 15% found once. The CDR3 consists of 13 residues. Germline CDR1 SEHNR, CDR2 FQNEAQ (reference sequence). V was clipped by 3 bases and J by 5 bases, with 8 bases between them. This same sample was also part of a study on yellow fever vaccine responses in identical twins.

The TCR sequence derives from a woman under 30 in good health. The rearrangement uses TRBV7-9 and TRBJ2-1; D not resolved. Material: PBMCs. Written as DNA, the CDR3 is TGTGCCAGCAGCTTGAGCCGACACAATGAGCAGTTCTTC. Amino acid sequence: CASSLSRHNEQFF.